These T cell receptor beta chains were read from a single sample in a study of blood T cell repertoires in COVID-19. Sequencing was performed with immunoSEQ multiplex PCR; in TCRdb, only in-frame clones are kept and a portion is missing. The data contain roughly 42,000 clones, 87% of them seen just once; the ten biggest clones take up 3.5% to 4.5%. Source material: peripheral blood. These receptors were taken from a man aged 55-75 years with acute or convalescent COVID-19. CDR3s include the opening cysteine and the closing phenylalanine or tryptophan. D genes are given only for firm matches. Where a row states a size, it is once, few, many or the class of an expanded clone; other rows omit it.

j_gene: TRBJ1-1; v_gene: TRBV3-1/TRBV3-2; d_gene: TRBD1; abundance: once; CDR3nt: TGTGCCAGCAGCCCGGAGACAGGGGCTTTGGACACTGAAGCTTTCTTT; CDR3aa: CASSPETGALDTEAFF
j_gene: TRBJ1-2; v_gene: TRBV7-2; d_gene: TRBD1; abundance: once; CDR3nt: TGTGCCAGCAGCTACCGACAGGGGGCGCGGGGTGGCTACACCTTC; CDR3aa: CASSYRQGARGGYTF
j_gene: TRBJ1-1; v_gene: TRBV11-3; d_gene: TRBD1; abundance: -; CDR3nt: TGTGCCAGCAGCTTAGGGGGACAGCACACTGAAGCTTTCTTT; CDR3aa: CASSLGGQHTEAFF
j_gene: TRBJ1-6; v_gene: TRBV7-7; d_gene: -; abundance: -; CDR3nt: TGTGCCAGCAGCTTCAGGGGTAGAAATAATTCACCCCTCCACTTT; CDR3aa: CASSFRGRNNSPLHF
j_gene: TRBJ2-5; v_gene: TRBV7-2; d_gene: -; abundance: -; CDR3nt: TGTGCCAGCAAGCAGCCAGGGGAGGAGACCCAGTACTTC; CDR3aa: CASKQPGEETQYF
j_gene: TRBJ2-7; v_gene: TRBV9; d_gene: -; abundance: -; CDR3nt: TGTGCCAGCAGCCATACGGGGGGCACCGACGAGCAGTACTTC; CDR3aa: CASSHTGGTDEQYF
j_gene: TRBJ1-1; v_gene: TRBV28; d_gene: -; abundance: few; CDR3nt: TGTGCCAGCAGCCTTGGGCCCAGGGGGAACACTGAAGCTTTCTTT; CDR3aa: CASSLGPRGNTEAFF
j_gene: TRBJ2-1; v_gene: TRBV4-3; d_gene: TRBD2; abundance: -; CDR3nt: TGCGCCAGCAGCCAAACTGGACTAGCGGGCTCCTACAATGAGCAGTTCTTC; CDR3aa: CASSQTGLAGSYNEQFF
j_gene: TRBJ1-2; v_gene: TRBV7-2; d_gene: TRBD1; abundance: -; CDR3nt: TGTGCCAGCAGCCTCGATGACAGGGGCTATGGCTACACCTTC; CDR3aa: CASSLDDRGYGYTF
j_gene: TRBJ1-2; v_gene: TRBV5-6; d_gene: -; abundance: -; CDR3nt: TGTGCCAGCAGCTTGGCAGAGGGATATGGCTACACCTTC; CDR3aa: CASSLAEGYGYTF
j_gene: TRBJ2-3; v_gene: TRBV21-1; d_gene: -; abundance: -; CDR3nt: TGTGCCAGCAGCACTGGACTCCTCACAGATACGCAGTATTTT; CDR3aa: CASSTGLLTDTQYF
j_gene: TRBJ2-7; v_gene: TRBV2; d_gene: TRBD2; abundance: -; CDR3nt: TGTGCCAGCAGTGATACCGGGACTAGCGGTTACCAGCAGTACTTC; CDR3aa: CASSDTGTSGYQQYF
j_gene: TRBJ1-4; v_gene: TRBV6-5; d_gene: -; abundance: -; CDR3nt: TGTGCCAGCAGACGATCCCAGGGTGAAAAACTGTTTTTT; CDR3aa: CASRRSQGEKLFF
j_gene: TRBJ1-2; v_gene: TRBV7-6; d_gene: TRBD1; abundance: -; CDR3nt: TGTGCCAGCAGCTTCCCAGGGGGCTATGGCTACACCTTC; CDR3aa: CASSFPGGYGYTF
j_gene: TRBJ1-2; v_gene: TRBV10-3; d_gene: TRBD1; abundance: medium-sized; CDR3nt: TGTGCCATCAGCCTCGGACAGGGAGACTATGGCTACACCTTC; CDR3aa: CAISLGQGDYGYTF
j_gene: TRBJ2-5; v_gene: TRBV7-2; d_gene: TRBD1; abundance: -; CDR3nt: TGTGCCAGCAGCTTAGACAGGGGGGCAGGAGAGACCCAGTACTTC; CDR3aa: CASSLDRGAGETQYF
j_gene: TRBJ1-6; v_gene: TRBV19; d_gene: -; abundance: few; CDR3nt: TGTGCCAGTAGTATTACGAATGGGGGCTCTTCACCCCTCCACTTT; CDR3aa: CASSITNGGSSPLHF
j_gene: TRBJ2-3; v_gene: TRBV11-2; d_gene: -; abundance: -; CDR3nt: TGTGCCAGCAGCGGTCCGAAGGCTAGGAGCACAGATACGCAGTATTTT; CDR3aa: CASSGPKARSTDTQYF
j_gene: TRBJ1-6; v_gene: TRBV10-3; d_gene: -; abundance: -; CDR3nt: TGTGCCATCAGTGAGTCGGAGGGGTACTCACCCCTCCACTTT; CDR3aa: CAISESEGYSPLHF
j_gene: TRBJ1-2; v_gene: TRBV2; d_gene: TRBD1; abundance: -; CDR3nt: TGTGCCAGCAGTGCCCTTACAGGGGCGCATGGCTACACCTTC; CDR3aa: CASSALTGAHGYTF
j_gene: TRBJ1-1; v_gene: TRBV7-2; d_gene: TRBD1; abundance: once; CDR3nt: TGTGCCAGCAGCTTTCGGACAGGGCTGAACACTGAAGCTTTCTTT; CDR3aa: CASSFRTGLNTEAFF
j_gene: TRBJ2-1; v_gene: TRBV5-4; d_gene: TRBD2; abundance: medium-sized; CDR3nt: TGTGCCAGCAGCTTCAAGGGACTAGCGGGGGGCCCCGAGCAGTTCTTC; CDR3aa: CASSFKGLAGGPEQFF
j_gene: TRBJ2-7; v_gene: TRBV6-2/TRBV6-3; d_gene: -; abundance: -; CDR3nt: TGTGCCAGCAGTTACTCGATGATGCAGGGTGGTCACGAGCAGTACTTC; CDR3aa: CASSYSMMQGGHEQYF
j_gene: TRBJ1-1; v_gene: TRBV5-1; d_gene: TRBD1; abundance: few; CDR3nt: TGCGCCAGCAGCTTGGAGGGCGGGACAGGGGCGTTCACGGCTTTCTTT; CDR3aa: CASSLEGGTGAFTAFF
j_gene: TRBJ1-1; v_gene: TRBV6-5; d_gene: TRBD1; abundance: few; CDR3nt: TGTGCCAGCAGCTCGACCGGGACAGGTAACACTGAAGCTTTCTTT; CDR3aa: CASSSTGTGNTEAFF
j_gene: TRBJ2-2; v_gene: TRBV7-9; d_gene: -; abundance: -; CDR3nt: TGTGCCAGCAGCTTAGTGGCAGGGGACACCGGGGAGCTGTTTTTT; CDR3aa: CASSLVAGDTGELFF